These 28 T cell receptor beta chains were all obtained from the same sample, sequenced in a study of blood T cells in healthy people across ages. Sample-barcoded 5' priming and a J-beta primer mix drove a second PCR of 7 to 11 cycles. TCRdb re-derived calls from the 5' RACE reads in MiXCR, one entry per CDR3 protein. Of 790,000 or so distinct CDR3 sequences listed, 35% to 50% were seen once; the top ten hold around 18%. Input material: blood. The source of these receptors is a man older than 75 in good health.

J is TRBJ2-3 and V is TRBV6-2 or TRBV6-3, with D tentatively TRBD2 (6 bases). Germline-derived CDR1 and CDR2 are MNHEY and SVGEGT. The CDR3 sequence is 15 residues long. With 7 bases removed from V and 3 bases from J, the gap between germline ends came to 17 bases. Here the CDR3 reads CASTPGRGRTDTQYF. The CDR3, as DNA: TGTGCCAGCACCCCGGGGCGGGGACGTACAGATACGCAGTATTTT.

The chain combines TRBV28 with TRBJ1-2; possible D gene TRBD1, 5 bases. Trimming took 6 bases from V and 7 from J, leaving 15 bases between them. Germline CDR1 is MDHEN and CDR2 is SYDVKM. The CDR3 covers 13 residues. CDR3 coding DNA: TGTGCCAGCAGCGCAGAGGGACCCCGTGGCTACACCTTC. Protein: CASSAEGPRGYTF.

This clonotype has a handful of counts. A much larger clonotype is one base distant, so this may be a read error. V and J are TRBV12-3 or TRBV12-4 and TRBJ2-1; 9 bases map to TRBD2. The CDR3 sequence is 14 residues long. J gave up 7 bases and V 5 bases, and 6 bases lay outside the gene matches. CDR3 DNA: TGTGCCAGCAGTGATAGCGGGAGAGGTAATGAGCAGTTCTTC. Protein sequence: CASSDSGRGNEQFF.

This chain joins TRBV12-3 or TRBV12-4 and TRBJ2-7; a possible D gene is TRBD2 (6 bases). The V end lost 7 bases, the J end lost 3 bases, and 19 bases lay between the germline ends. The CDR3 loop spans 15 amino acids. DNA of the CDR3: TGTGCCAGCACCCCGAGGTGGGGGGTATACTACGAGCAGTACTTC. Its translation: CASTPRWGVYYEQYF.

The rearrangement links TRBV5-1 to TRBJ2-1, with 7 bases that match TRBD1. This CDR3 spans 15 amino acids. V was pared by 0 bases and J by 9 bases, with 9 bases of the junction left unmatched. Germline values: CDR1 SGHRS, CDR2 YFSETQ. CDR3 region: CASSLESGGGSEQFF. CDR3 coding DNA: TGCGCCAGCAGCTTGGAGTCAGGGGGTGGGAGTGAGCAGTTCTTC.

The chain employs TRBV28 and TRBJ1-1, with 10 bases lining up with TRBD1. Germline-derived CDR1 and CDR2 are MDHEN and SYDVKM. V gave up 1 base and J gave up 4 bases; unmatched junction bases: 6. The CDR3 has 16 residues. The CDR3 DNA is TGTGCCAGCAGTTTATTCGGGACAGGGGATGGCACTGAAGCTTTCTTT. Translation gives CASSLFGTGDGTEAFF.

This clonotype occurred a few times. The chain uses TRBV20-1 and TRBJ2-6; 10 nucleotides line up with TRBD1. The CDR3 length is 16 residues. V lost 6 bases, J lost 2 bases, and 7 bases stayed unmatched. Germline V gives CDR1 DFQATT, CDR2 SNEGSKA (reference sequence). CDR3 sequence reads: CSAQRQGAAGANVLTF. The DNA for the CDR3 is TGCAGTGCGCAGAGACAGGGGGCGGCTGGGGCCAACGTCCTGACTTTC.

The chain links TRBV7-2 to TRBJ2-1; D call uncertain. Germline loops: CDR1 SGHTA, CDR2 FQGNSA. The CDR3 covers 13 residues. V was trimmed by 8 bases and J by 4 bases, leaving 12 bases between them. The CDR3 DNA is TGTGCCAGCGCCGGGCCGGGTTACAATGAGCAGTTCTTC. Translation gives CASAGPGYNEQFF.

This clonotype showed up many times. The chain recombines TRBV5-1 with TRBJ2-3; D remains ambiguous. Germline V lookup: CDR1 SGHRS, CDR2 YFSETQ. This CDR3 spans 16 amino acids. The germline V and J ends were trimmed by 4 bases and 1 base, with 16 bases remaining between them. CDR3 residues: CASSASELGGTDTQYF. The CDR3 DNA is TGCGCCAGCAGCGCATCCGAGCTCGGAGGCACAGATACGCAGTATTTT.

This clonotype was found many times. The CDR3 here is CASSEEIAGTRYF. The CDR3 nucleotides read TGTGCCAGCAGTGAGGAAATAGCGGGGACCCGGTACTTC. This chain uses TRBV25-1 with TRBJ2-7; TRBD2 matches 8 bases. Losses at the gene ends were 3 bases for V and 12 bases for J; bases not matched to a gene: 10. The CDR3 contains 13 residues. Looked up from germline, CDR1 is MGHDK and CDR2 is SYGVNS.

The V gene is TRBV5-6, the J gene TRBJ2-3; TRBD1 matches at 10 bases. V gave up 4 bases and J gave up 2 bases; unmatched junction bases: 4. This CDR3 region has 15 residues. Looked up from germline, CDR1 is SGHDT and CDR2 is YYEEEE. CDR3 bases: TGTGCCAGCAGCAGGGACAGGGGACTCACAGATACGCAGTATTTT. It yields the protein CASSRDRGLTDTQYF.

The rearrangement links TRBV25-1 to TRBJ1-5; D is unclear. The CDR3 loop spans 13 amino acids. The V gene lost 1 base and the J gene lost 9 bases, with 10 bases spanning the gap. Per germline, CDR1 MGHDK and CDR2 SYGVNS. In DNA, the CDR3 is TGTGCCAGCAGTGAATCCGGACCTGGGCCCCAGCATTTT. Protein: CASSESGPGPQHF.

CDR3 bases: TGTGCCAGCACCCCTCAGGTTGGGGGCTACGAGCAGTACTTC. It specifies CASTPQVGGYEQYF. The V and J genes are TRBV6-6 and TRBJ2-7; perhaps D is TRBD1 or TRBD2 (5 bases each). This CDR3 is built from 14 residues. In germline, CDR1 is MNHNY, CDR2 SVGAGI (reference sequence). With 7 bases removed from V and 3 bases from J, the gap between germline ends came to 16 bases.

Regarding this clonotype: The junction departs from germline at one end; a sequencing error may be responsible. The chain couples TRBV25-1 to TRBJ1-4; D gene unclear. Germline V CDR1 and CDR2: MGHDK, SYGVNS. This CDR3 contains 17 residues. For the CDR3, the DNA is TGTGCCAGCAGCGAATTTCTTTCGACGGGGAAAAATGAAAAACTGTTTTTT. Protein sequence: CASSEFLSTGKNEKLFF.

The chain has TRBV6-5 and TRBJ2-5; TRBD1 or TRBD2 may be the D gene (5 bases each). Germline values: CDR1 MNHEY, CDR2 SVGAGI. The CDR3 runs 14 residues. The V end lost 5 bases, the J end lost 1 base, and 11 bases lay between the germline ends. Written as DNA, the CDR3 is TGTGCCAGCAGTCCGGGGCGCTCCCAAGAGACCCAGTACTTC. This sequence encodes CASSPGRSQETQYF.

The gene calls are TRBV20-1 and TRBJ2-6; TRBD1 might be the D (6 bases). Germline CDR1 and CDR2: DFQATT and SNEGSKA (reference sequence). The CDR3 consists of 17 residues. V was shortened by 3 bases and J by 0 bases, with 15 bases between the two germline ends. The CDR3 is CSASPGQTYSGANVLTF. The DNA for the CDR3 is TGCAGTGCTAGTCCCGGACAGACTTACTCTGGGGCCAACGTCCTGACTTTC.

Turning to this clonotype: An end of the junction differs from the germline gene, which may be a read error. The J gene is TRBJ1-1, the V gene TRBV28; 12 bases agree with TRBD1. The CDR3 is 17 amino acids. Germline V gives CDR1 MDHEN, CDR2 SYDVKM. This CDR3 is CANSAPGQGARRTEAFF. Here the CDR3 DNA reads TGTGCCAACAGTGCCCCGGGACAGGGGGCAAGGCGGACTGAAGCTTTCTTT.

As concerns this clonotype: This may be a read error, as it is one base from a much larger clone. V is TRBV20-1 and J is TRBJ2-5, with TRBD2 identical over 8 bases. Germline V gives CDR1 DFQATT, CDR2 SNEGSKA (reference sequence). V trimming: 5 bases; J trimming: 3 bases; junction bases outside the gene matches: 11. This CDR3 contains 15 residues. CDR3 DNA sequence: TGCAGTGCTGCCGATAGCGGGACAACCAAAGAGACCCAGTACTTC. It is translated as CSAADSGTTKETQYF.

The CDR3 protein is CASSLAATGGNEQFF. The DNA of the CDR3 is TGTGCCAGCAGTTTAGCGGCGACAGGGGGCAATGAGCAGTTCTTC. The chain couples TRBV12-3 or TRBV12-4 to TRBJ2-1, with 9 bases identical to TRBD1. The V and J ends lost 0 bases and 6 bases, in that order; junction bases with no gene match: 3. The CDR3 is 15 amino acids.

V usage is TRBV20-1 and J usage is TRBJ2-1; 7 bases are a match to TRBD2. This CDR3 contains 17 residues. V lost 0 bases to trimming and J lost 4 bases; unmatched junction nucleotides: 12. The germline V gene has CDR1 DFQATT and CDR2 SNEGSKA (reference sequence). The CDR3 sequence is CSARDPLRAGVYNEQFF. The CDR3 DNA follows: TGCAGTGCTAGAGATCCCCTTAGGGCGGGAGTATACAATGAGCAGTTCTTC.

The chain employs TRBV5-4 and TRBJ2-5, with unresolved D. The V gene lost 3 bases and the J gene lost 2 bases, with 5 bases spanning the gap. In germline, CDR1 is SGHNT, CDR2 YYREEE (reference sequence). The CDR3 spans 12 residues. CDR3 amino acids: CASSSFQETQYF. Written as DNA, the CDR3 is TGTGCCAGCAGCTCCTTTCAAGAGACCCAGTACTTC.

This clonotype was observed a few times. V is TRBV14 and J is TRBJ2-5; weak D call: TRBD2 (6 bases). Germline V gene sequence: CDR1 SGHDN, CDR2 FVKESK. The CDR3 runs 13 residues. The V gene lost 2 bases and the J gene lost 9 bases, with 13 bases spanning the gap. The CDR3 loop is CASSQMNGGPQYF. CDR3 DNA sequence: TGTGCCAGCAGCCAAATGAACGGGGGTCCCCAGTACTTC.

The CDR3 protein is CASRGGLTSYEQYF. The CDR3 DNA follows: TGTGCCTCACGGGGTGGACTTACCTCCTACGAGCAGTACTTC. V and J are TRBV10-3 and TRBJ2-7; possibly TRBD2 for D (5 bases). The CDR3 loop spans 14 amino acids. Per germline, CDR1 ENHRY and CDR2 SYGVKD. Between the trimmed V and J ends, which lost 11 bases and 0 bases, there was a span of 17 bases.

The chain uses TRBV27 and TRBJ2-7; weak D call: TRBD2 (7 bases). The CDR3 extends over 14 amino acids. The V gene's germline CDR1 is MNHEY and CDR2 SMNVEV (reference sequence). Trimming took off 5 bases at V and 2 bases at J, with 13 bases between the two ends. In DNA form, the CDR3 reads TGTGCCAGCAGTCCACGGGGGGCTCCCTACGAGCAGTACTTC. Amino acid sequence: CASSPRGAPYEQYF.

On this clonotype itself: This may arise from a read error, as a much more abundant clone is one base away. The gene calls are TRBV12-3 or TRBV12-4 and TRBJ2-7; 8 nucleotides match TRBD2. The CDR3 runs 18 residues. V was clipped by 3 bases and J by 7 bases; unmatched bases: 20. CDR3 in amino acids: CASSFLLAAGNRYNEQYF. The CDR3 DNA reads TGTGCCAGCAGTTTTTTACTAGCGGCCGGCAATCGCTACAATGAGCAGTACTTC.

The chain uses TRBV20-1 and TRBJ2-3; 10 nucleotides agree with TRBD2. The CDR3 runs 14 residues. Germline CDR1 is DFQATT and CDR2 is SNEGSKA (reference sequence). V shed 7 bases and J 6 bases; nucleotides not matched to a gene: 10. CDR3 nucleotides: TGCAGTGTCCAGTCAGCGGGGGGGCATGATACGCAGTATTTT. Its translation is CSVQSAGGHDTQYF.

This chain uses TRBV5-6 with TRBJ2-1; TRBD2 agrees at 8 bases. Per germline, CDR1 SGHDT and CDR2 YYEEEE. J gave up 7 bases and V 0 bases, and 6 bases lay outside the gene matches. CDR3 length: 15 amino acids. The DNA for the CDR3 is TGTGCCAGCAGCTTGGCTCCGGGAGGGAGTAATGAGCAGTTCTTC. Its translation: CASSLAPGGSNEQFF.

The chain links TRBV7-6 to TRBJ2-1; 11 positions match TRBD2. CDR3 size: 16 residues. The V gene end was trimmed by 3 bases and the J gene end by 5 bases; junction bases not matched to a gene: 6. In germline, CDR1 is SGHVS, CDR2 FNYEAQ. The CDR3 nucleotides read TGTGCCAGCAGCTTTGATTCTAGCGGGGGGCACAATGAGCAGTTCTTC. Its translation: CASSFDSSGGHNEQFF.